A selection of T cell receptor beta chains follows, all from one sample in a study of graft-versus-host responses after intestinal transplantation. Profiled with immunoSEQ multiplex PCR; TCRdb holds only in-frame clones, not every one. In the table there are approximately 97,000 clones, roughly 92% of which are singletons. No antigen is known for these receptors. The sequences come from unstimulated CD8+ T cells sorted from spleen or lymph node cells, collected before transplant. These receptors came from a human donor who was the organ donor for an intestinal transplant. Each CDR3 is given with its conserved first and last residue. Fields, in order: J gene, D gene, V gene, clone size, CDR3 DNA, CDR3 protein. The D gene is left open where the match is weak. Part of the rows lack a size; the others show once, few, many or a class for expanded clones.

TRBJ2-2 | . | TRBV6-1 | . | TGTGCCAGCAGTGAAGCGGAAGGGGAATCCGGGGAGCTGTTTTTT | CASSEAEGESGELFF
TRBJ2-2 | . | TRBV30 | once | TGTGCCTGGGTCCGGGACAGGGAAGTGGTAGCGGGAGGATTAGGCGGGGAGCTGTTTTTT | CAWVRDREVVAGGLGGELFF
TRBJ2-1 | TRBD1 | TRBV27 | . | TGTGCCAGCAGTTACAGGGACAGCTCCTACAATGAGCAGTTCTTC | CASSYRDSSYNEQFF
TRBJ2-1 | . | TRBV5-1 | . | TGCGCCAGCAGAAAGGGACTCCTCAATGAGCAGTTCTTC | CASRKGLLNEQFF
TRBJ2-5 | TRBD1 | TRBV7-7 | . | TGTGCCAGCAGCCCGCGGACAGGGGGCCTTGGGGAGACCCAGTACTTC | CASSPRTGGLGETQYF
TRBJ2-5 | TRBD1 | TRBV19 | once | TGTGCCAGTAGTCCAACAGGGGGAGAACAAGAGACCCAGTACTTC | CASSPTGGEQETQYF
TRBJ2-1 | TRBD2 | TRBV14 | once | TGTGCCAGCAGCCCGCTAGCGGGAGGGCCATATGAGCAGTTCTTC | CASSPLAGGPYEQFF
TRBJ1-1 | . | TRBV6-5 | . | TGTGTCAGCAGTTACGCTAGGGACATAGGGTTGGCTGAAGCTTTCTTT | CVSSYARDIGLAEAFF
TRBJ2-4 | . | TRBV4-1 | . | TGCGCCAGCAGGACGGGGGACTTAGCCAAAAACATTCAGTACTTC | CASRTGDLAKNIQYF
TRBJ2-7 | TRBD2 | TRBV7-9 | . | TGTGCCAGCAGCGATAGCGGGGACTACGAGCAGTACTTC | CASSDSGDYEQYF
TRBJ1-1 | . | TRBV4-1 | . | TGCGCCAGCAGCCAAAAAGGGGGGGGAATGAACACTGAAGCTTTCTTT | CASSQKGGGMNTEAFF
TRBJ1-4 | TRBD1 | TRBV15 | . | TGTGCCACCAGCGGAGAGACAGGGTACGCTCAAAAACTGTTTTTT | CATSGETGYAQKLFF
TRBJ1-5 | . | TRBV9 | . | TGTGCCAGCAGCGTAGCAGGGTCGACGAATCAGCCCCAGCATTTT | CASSVAGSTNQPQHF
TRBJ1-2 | . | TRBV5-1 | . | TGCGCCAGCAGCTTGGCCGGGGTATACTATGGCTACACCTTC | CASSLAGVYYGYTF
TRBJ2-7 | TRBD1 | TRBV4-1 | . | TGCGCCAGCAGCCAAGATCTTGGTGGCGGCAGGGGGACCTACGAGCAGTACTTC | CASSQDLGGGRGTYEQYF
TRBJ2-7 | TRBD2 | TRBV7-6 | . | TGTGCCAGCAGCTTAGGTTTAACTAGCGGTTTCTACGAGCAGTACTTC | CASSLGLTSGFYEQYF
TRBJ2-7 | . | TRBV28 | . | TGTGCCAGCAGCGGAAGACCGTGGGGCCGACGGACGTACGAGCAGTACTTC | CASSGRPWGRRTYEQYF
TRBJ1-2 | . | TRBV10-2 | . | TGCGCCAGCAGTGAGTCTAAATCCTATGGCTACACCTTC | CASSESKSYGYTF
TRBJ2-1 | . | TRBV6-5 | once | TGTGCCAGCAGGAAATTAGTACTCGATGAGCAGTTCTTC | CASRKLVLDEQFF
TRBJ2-3 | . | TRBV5-4 | . | TGTGGTACGGGAGCGGGAGATACGCAGTATTTT | CGTGAGDTQYF
TRBJ1-1 | TRBD1 | TRBV10-2 | . | TGCGCCAGCAGTGGAATATCAACAGGGGGCGGGACTGAAGCTTTCTTT | CASSGISTGGGTEAFF
TRBJ2-3 | . | TRBV29-1 | . | TGCAGCGTTGTTGCCGAGAGCACAGATACGCAGTATTTT | CSVVAESTDTQYF
TRBJ2-1 | . | TRBV25-1 | . | TGTGCCAGCAGTGAATTTCTGGGAGTTGCTTACAATGAGCAGTTCTTC | CASSEFLGVAYNEQFF
TRBJ1-1 | . | TRBV7-9 | once | TGTGCCAGCAGCTTATACGGGGCTGAAGCTTTCTTT | CASSLYGAEAFF
TRBJ2-3 | TRBD1 | TRBV27 | . | TGTGCCAGCAAAGGACAGGGGGAGTTAGTAGATACGCAGTATTTT | CASKGQGELVDTQYF
TRBJ2-2 | TRBD2 | TRBV29-1 | . | TGCAGCCTAGCGGGAGAATCCGGGGAGCTGTTTTTT | CSLAGESGELFF
TRBJ2-5 | TRBD2 | TRBV5-6 | . | TGTGCCAGCAGCCCCGGACTAGCGGGGAACCAAGAGACCCAGTACTTC | CASSPGLAGNQETQYF
TRBJ2-7 | . | TRBV2 | . | TGTGCCAGCAGTGAAACAGGATCCCCTTACGAGCAGTACTTC | CASSETGSPYEQYF
TRBJ2-5 | TRBD2 | TRBV28 | . | TGTGCCAGCACCACGCGTCGGACTAGCGGCACTTGGGAGACCCAGTACTTC | CASTTRRTSGTWETQYF
TRBJ2-1 | . | TRBV19 | . | TGTGCCAGTAGTATAGGGGGGGAGGCCTACAATGAGCAGTTCTTC | CASSIGGEAYNEQFF
TRBJ2-5 | TRBD1 | TRBV2 | . | TGTTCGACAGGGCGGGCGCCGGAGACCCAGTACTTC | CSTGRAPETQYF
TRBJ2-7 | TRBD2 | TRBV4-1 | . | TGCGCCAGCAGCTTACTAGCGGGATCGTACGAGCAGTACTTC | CASSLLAGSYEQYF
TRBJ2-7 | . | TRBV4-1 | few | TGCGCCAGCAGCCACCCGAGCCAGGGATCCTCCGAGCAGTACTTC | CASSHPSQGSSEQYF
TRBJ2-7 | . | TRBV27 | . | TGTGCCAGCAGTGTACAGGGTGTAATCCCCCAGTACTACGAGCAGTACTTC | CASSVQGVIPQYYEQYF
TRBJ1-1 | . | TRBV27 | . | TGTGCCAGCAGTCCCACGGTTTACACTGAAGCTTTCTTT | CASSPTVYTEAFF
TRBJ1-1 | . | TRBV2 | . | TGTGCCAGCAGTGACCCGGGGGGAGTGAACACTGAAGCTTTCTTT | CASSDPGGVNTEAFF
TRBJ2-1 | TRBD2 | TRBV4-1 | . | TGCGCCAGCAGCCAACTAGCGGGGGAGTACAATGAGCAGTTCTTC | CASSQLAGEYNEQFF
TRBJ2-6 | . | TRBV11-2 | . | TGTGCCAGCAGCTCGTTTGATGGGACAGGGGCCAACGTCCTGACTTTC | CASSSFDGTGANVLTF
TRBJ2-7 | . | TRBV7-9 | . | TGTGCCAGCAGCCGCGTTGCCTACGAGCAGTACTTC | CASSRVAYEQYF
TRBJ1-2 | . | TRBV28 | . | TGTGCCAGCATCCCGATGGGGGGGCTTCGTAACTATGGCTACACCTTC | CASIPMGGLRNYGYTF
TRBJ2-1 | . | TRBV9 | . | TGTGCCAGCAGCGCGGGAGTTGAGCAGTTCTTC | CASSAGVEQFF
TRBJ2-7 | TRBD2 | TRBV4-1 | . | TGCGCCAGCAGCCAAGTAGGACTAGCGGGAGAGCAGTACTTC | CASSQVGLAGEQYF
TRBJ1-2 | . | TRBV5-1 | once | TGCGCCAGCAGCTCGAGAGGGACATCCACGATAAACTATGGCTACACCTTC | CASSSRGTSTINYGYTF
TRBJ2-1 | . | TRBV6-6 | . | TGTGCCAGTGAACAGGAAACTTACAATGAGCAGTTCTTC | CASEQETYNEQFF
TRBJ1-2 | . | TRBV29-1 | . | TGCAGCGTAGACCCCACAGGCCACTATGGCTACACCTTC | CSVDPTGHYGYTF
TRBJ1-5 | TRBD1 | TRBV19 | . | TGTGCCAGTAGTACCTTCGACAGGGGCTATCAGCCCCAGCATTTT | CASSTFDRGYQPQHF
TRBJ2-7 | TRBD2 | TRBV30 | once | TGTGCCTGGATTTTGGATAGCGGGAGCCGCATGTACTTC | CAWILDSGSRMYF
TRBJ2-1 | TRBD2 | TRBV27 | . | TGTGCCAGCAGTTTATCTCTGGGACTACCCTACAATGAGCAGTTCTTC | CASSLSLGLPYNEQFF
TRBJ2-3 | TRBD2 | TRBV19 | . | TGTGCCAGTAGTAGTGAGGGACTAGCGAGGCTCGTAGGTACGCAGTATTTT | CASSSEGLARLVGTQYF
TRBJ1-4 | . | TRBV5-4 | . | TGTGCCAGCAGCTTGGGGGGCGATGAAAAACTGTTTTTT | CASSLGGDEKLFF
TRBJ2-2 | . | TRBV7-8 | . | TGTGCCAGCGTGGGCAGGGGCAACACCGGGGAGCTGTTTTTT | CASVGRGNTGELFF
TRBJ2-5 | . | TRBV5-1 | . | TGCGCCAGCAGCCACAACAGGGAAGAGACCCAGTACTTC | CASSHNREETQYF
TRBJ1-1 | TRBD1 | TRBV14 | . | TGTGCCAGCAGTTTCACAGGGGGCACTGAAGCTTTCTTT | CASSFTGGTEAFF
TRBJ1-1 | . | TRBV5-6 | . | TGTGCCAGCTTACGGACAGCTTATGATGAAGCTTTCTTT | CASLRTAYDEAFF
TRBJ2-1 | TRBD2 | TRBV5-1 | . | TGCGCCAGCAACCCCGGGACTAGCAAAAATGAGCAGTTCTTC | CASNPGTSKNEQFF
TRBJ2-7 | TRBD1 | TRBV28 | . | TGTGCCAGCAGTTTAAGGCAGGGGGCGTCCTACGAGCAGTACTTC | CASSLRQGASYEQYF
TRBJ2-3 | . | TRBV4-1 | . | TGCGCCAGCAGCCAACCCCCATGGACAGATAGCACAGATACGCAGTATTTT | CASSQPPWTDSTDTQYF
TRBJ1-4 | TRBD1 | TRBV4-2 | few | TGTGCCAGCAGCCAGGATACAGGGGGAGGAGAAAAACTGTTTTTT | CASSQDTGGGEKLFF